This T cell receptor (beta chain) is from a study of Ad26.COV2.S vaccination and SARS-CoV-2 variants. The overall study: Enrollment placed the donor in the COV1001 Ad26.COV2.S trial arm. Ad26.COV2.S, an intramuscular injection, was given once or twice 56 days apart.

The length of the CDR3 is 13 residues. CDR1 SEHNR and CDR2 FQNEAQ come from the germline V gene (reference sequence). V lost 1 base and J lost 14, with 12 bases in between. The data were produced by immunoSEQ multiplex PCR, yet TCRdb's version contains in-frame clones alone and is incomplete. The repertoire includes more than 300,000 clones, 70% to 90% of them detected once, and around 2% sits in the top ten. Treatment defined: around 19 received Ad26.COV2.S at low or high dose, single or two shots; several received placebo; per-sample allocation not given. Sample collection was performed on day 63 after the first vaccine or placebo injection.

V and J are TRBV7-9 and TRBJ1-6, with D possibly matching TRBD1 (6 bases). The specimen was peripheral blood, collected in a trial of Ad26.COV2.S vaccine versus placebo. The sequence came from a person aged 18-60 years who received the Ad26.COV2.S COVID-19 vaccine or a placebo. The CDR3 DNA follows: TGTGCCAGCAGCTTAGTCGGGGGCAGGACCCTCCACTTT. It translates to CASSLVGGRTLHF.